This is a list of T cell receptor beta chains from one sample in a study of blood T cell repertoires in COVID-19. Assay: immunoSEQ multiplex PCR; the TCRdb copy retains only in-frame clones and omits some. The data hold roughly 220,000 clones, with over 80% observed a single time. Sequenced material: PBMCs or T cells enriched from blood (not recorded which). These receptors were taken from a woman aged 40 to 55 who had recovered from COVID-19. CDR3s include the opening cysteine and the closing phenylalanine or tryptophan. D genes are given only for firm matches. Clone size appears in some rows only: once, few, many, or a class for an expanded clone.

CDR3aa: CASSNTGVPTNTEAFF; CDR3nt: TGCGCCAGCAGCAATACAGGGGTTCCTACGAACACTGAAGCTTTCTTT; abundance: -; len: 16; j_gene: TRBJ1-1; v_gene: TRBV10-2; d_gene: TRBD1
CDR3aa: CASEIDRGSYNEQFF; CDR3nt: TGTGCCAGTGAAATCGACAGGGGGTCCTACAATGAGCAGTTCTTC; abundance: -; len: 15; j_gene: TRBJ2-1; v_gene: TRBV19; d_gene: TRBD1
CDR3aa: CAISERGSNQPQHF; CDR3nt: TGTGCCATCAGTGAGAGGGGGAGCAATCAGCCCCAGCATTTT; abundance: -; len: 14; j_gene: TRBJ1-5; v_gene: TRBV10-3; d_gene: -
CDR3aa: CASSLSRTSMVEQFF; CDR3nt: TGTGCCAGCAGTTTATCCCGTACTAGCATGGTTGAGCAGTTCTTC; abundance: -; len: 15; j_gene: TRBJ2-1; v_gene: TRBV27; d_gene: -
CDR3aa: CASSQMPSGISDTQYF; CDR3nt: TGTGCCAGCAGCCAGATGCCTAGCGGTATCTCAGATACGCAGTATTTT; abundance: once; len: 16; j_gene: TRBJ2-3; v_gene: TRBV7-2; d_gene: TRBD2
CDR3aa: CASSPNGLAGRLAKNIQYF; CDR3nt: TGTGCCAGCAGTCCTAACGGACTAGCGGGAAGACTAGCCAAAAACATTCAGTACTTC; abundance: -; len: 19; j_gene: TRBJ2-4; v_gene: TRBV27; d_gene: TRBD2
CDR3aa: CASSPWLAGANEQFF; CDR3nt: TGTGCCAGCAGCCCCTGGTTAGCGGGGGCCAATGAGCAGTTCTTC; abundance: -; len: 15; j_gene: TRBJ2-1; v_gene: TRBV3-1/TRBV3-2; d_gene: TRBD2
CDR3aa: CASSFASSYEQYF; CDR3nt: TGTGCCAGCAGTTTCGCTAGCTCCTACGAGCAGTACTTC; abundance: -; len: 13; j_gene: TRBJ2-7; v_gene: TRBV27; d_gene: -
CDR3aa: CASSQLGTGLYEQYF; CDR3nt: TGTGCCAGCAGCCAACTAGGGACAGGTCTCTACGAGCAGTACTTC; abundance: -; len: 15; j_gene: TRBJ2-7; v_gene: TRBV4-2; d_gene: TRBD1
CDR3aa: CASSLLAGGNTGELFF; CDR3nt: TGTGCCAGCAGCTTGCTAGCGGGAGGGAACACCGGGGAGCTGTTTTTT; abundance: -; len: 16; j_gene: TRBJ2-2; v_gene: TRBV7-2; d_gene: TRBD2
CDR3aa: CASSSYRADTQYF; CDR3nt: TGTGCCAGCAGCTCCTACAGAGCAGATACGCAGTATTTT; abundance: -; len: 13; j_gene: TRBJ2-3; v_gene: TRBV7-2; d_gene: -